This T cell receptor (beta chain) was identified in a study of T cell responses to AZD1222 COVID-19 vaccine. Concerning this clone itself: Its target is unknown.

Study-wide findings and caveats: Among the donors, most were white British and more were female, and clonal diversity was possibly underestimated. Repertoire samples came only from after the peak T cell response. A reported finding is that nearly half of spike-specific TCRs target unmutated variant regions.

The V gene's germline CDR1 is SGHTA and CDR2 FQGNSA. Trimming cost V 5 bases and J 0 bases, with 2 bases left between them. There are 12 residues in the CDR3. This table comes from immunoSEQ multiplex PCR, and its TCRdb copy is limited to in-frame clones, with some not included. The repertoire consists of about 99,000 clones, with 90% occurring once and the leading ten covering 4.8%. This rearrangement joins TRBV7-2 to TRBJ1-5; D not certain. This TCR came from an adult in good health. The sequenced sample was peripheral blood, obtained on day 0 of AZD1222 vaccination. CDR3 sequence: CASSPSNQPQHF. The DNA for the CDR3 is TGTGCCAGCAGCCCTAGCAATCAGCCCCAGCATTTT.